This TCR beta chain was recorded in a study of glioma-infiltrating T cells after dendritic cell vaccination. Regarding the study as a whole: Complete blood and tumor specimen sets were limited to few patients.

Clones were read by immunoSEQ multiplex PCR, and TCRdb kept only the in-frame ones, dropping some. The table lists roughly 80,000 clones, over 85% of them singletons. With regard to this clone: Its specificity is unknown.

The receptor comes from a human donor with glioblastoma. The specimen comprised blood, sampled before dendritic cell vaccination.

The CDR3 DNA follows: TGTGCCAGCAGCCCCCGGAATACCCAGGACTACAATGAGCAGTTCTTC. This sequence encodes CASSPRNTQDYNEQFF. V gene TRBV7-3 combines with J gene TRBJ2-1; D ambiguous. Trimming removed 5 bases from V and 3 bases from J, with 17 bases in between. Per the germline V gene, CDR1 is SGHTA and CDR2 is FQGTGA. The CDR3 length is 16 residues. The full variable domain, its missing parts supplied by reference TRBV7-3 and TRBJ2-1, is GAGVSQTPSNKVTEKGKYVELRCDPISGHTALYWYRQSLGQGPEFLIYFQGTGAADDSGLPNDRFFAVRPEGSVSTLKIQRTERGDSAVYLCASSPRNTQDYNEQFFGPGTRLTVL.